This record covers a single T cell receptor beta chain. In the authors' methods: Amplification with reference gene primers provided the estimates of nucleated cell counts. Measured with immunoSEQ multiplex PCR; TCRdb has only the in-frame clones, and not every one. The D gene and trimming were derived from the DNA, and the V and J assignments and clone size from that table. This table holds 230,000 or so clones, roughly nine tenths found once. This CDR3 comprises 15 residues. The germline V gene encodes CDR1 LGHDT and CDR2 YNNKEL (reference sequence). Trimming took 8 bases from V and 7 from J; bases not matched to a gene: 10. The data stem from a study of blood T cell repertoires in COVID-19. The overall study: Researchers got acute and convalescent COVID-19 samples from the United States, Italy and Spain. Sources were T cells, B-cell-depleted T cells, or PBMCs; the material itself was cDNA or gDNA.

Sequencing input: peripheral blood. The clonotype was recovered from a woman in her forties who had recovered from COVID-19. The genes are TRBV3-1 (or the pseudogene TRBV3-2) and TRBJ2-2; TRBD1 agrees at 10 bases. This chain's CDR3 is CASQTGTGADGELFF. The CDR3 DNA reads TGTGCCAGCCAAACCGGGACAGGGGCAGACGGGGAGCTGTTTTTT.